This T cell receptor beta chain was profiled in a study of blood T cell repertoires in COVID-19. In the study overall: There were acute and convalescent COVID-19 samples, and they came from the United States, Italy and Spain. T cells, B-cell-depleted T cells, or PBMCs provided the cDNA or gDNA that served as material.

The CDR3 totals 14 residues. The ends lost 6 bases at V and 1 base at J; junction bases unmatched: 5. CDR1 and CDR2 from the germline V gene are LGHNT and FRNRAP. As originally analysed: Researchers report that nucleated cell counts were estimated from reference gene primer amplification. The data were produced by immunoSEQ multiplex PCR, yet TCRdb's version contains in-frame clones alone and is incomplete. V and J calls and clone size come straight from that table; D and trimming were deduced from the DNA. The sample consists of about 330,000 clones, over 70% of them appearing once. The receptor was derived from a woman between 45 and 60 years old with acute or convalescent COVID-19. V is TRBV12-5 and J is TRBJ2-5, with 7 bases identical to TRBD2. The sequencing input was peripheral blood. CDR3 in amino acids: CASGQGTTQETQYF. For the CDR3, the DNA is TGTGCTAGTGGCCAAGGGACTACCCAAGAGACCCAGTACTTC.